Listed below are T cell receptor beta chains from one sample, sequenced in a study of cytomegalovirus exposure and HLA in healthy donors. The repertoire was sequenced with immunoSEQ multiplex PCR; TCRdb's copy has only in-frame clones and lacks some. Of 110,000 to 150,000 clones listed, about 89% are singletons. Sequencing was done on a sample of PBMCs. The receptor set was obtained from a man younger than 35 in good health and CMV-seronegative. Both conserved end residues are part of each CDR3. Fields, in order: D gene, clone size, J gene, V gene, CDR3 DNA, CDR3 protein. A D gene is named only where the DNA matches it firmly. Clone size appears in some rows only: once, few, many, or a class for an expanded clone.

d_call: TRBD1
clone_size: .
j_call: TRBJ2-3
v_call: TRBV12-5
cdr3_nt: TGTGCTAGTGGGTCGGGGCAGGGGGCAGGAGATACGCAGTATTTT
cdr3_aa: CASGSGQGAGDTQYF

d_call: TRBD2
clone_size: .
j_call: TRBJ2-5
v_call: TRBV19
cdr3_nt: TGTGCCAGTAGTATCGGAAAGACTAGCGGGAGGGCCTGGGAGACCCAGTACTTC
cdr3_aa: CASSIGKTSGRAWETQYF

d_call: .
clone_size: .
j_call: TRBJ1-1
v_call: TRBV6-5
cdr3_nt: TGTGCCAGCAGTTACAAGGGTGGGGGGACTGAAGCTTTCTTT
cdr3_aa: CASSYKGGGTEAFF

d_call: TRBD1
clone_size: .
j_call: TRBJ1-2
v_call: TRBV19
cdr3_nt: TGTGCCAGTAGGCCGACAGGGGTCTATGGCTACACCTTC
cdr3_aa: CASRPTGVYGYTF

d_call: TRBD2
clone_size: .
j_call: TRBJ2-7
v_call: TRBV7-9
cdr3_nt: TGTGCCAGCAGCTTCTGGACTAGCTCCCACGAGCAGTACTTC
cdr3_aa: CASSFWTSSHEQYF

d_call: .
clone_size: .
j_call: TRBJ2-5
v_call: TRBV5-6
cdr3_nt: TGTGCCAGCAGCAGTGCGGGAGAGACCCAGTACTTC
cdr3_aa: CASSSAGETQYF

d_call: .
clone_size: .
j_call: TRBJ1-5
v_call: TRBV30
cdr3_nt: TGTGCCTGGAGTTCGGGAAATCAGCCCCAGCATTTT
cdr3_aa: CAWSSGNQPQHF

d_call: .
clone_size: .
j_call: TRBJ2-2
v_call: TRBV19
cdr3_nt: TGTGCCAGTAGTATCTTAGAGAACACCGGGGAGCTGTTTTTT
cdr3_aa: CASSILENTGELFF

d_call: TRBD1
clone_size: .
j_call: TRBJ2-2
v_call: TRBV5-1
cdr3_nt: TGCGCCAGCAGCTTGAGTGTAGTGACAGGGGTGAACGGGGAGCTGTTTTTT
cdr3_aa: CASSLSVVTGVNGELFF

d_call: .
clone_size: .
j_call: TRBJ2-3
v_call: TRBV29-1
cdr3_nt: TGCAGCGTTGATGGAGTAGGAACAGATACGCAGTATTTT
cdr3_aa: CSVDGVGTDTQYF

d_call: TRBD2
clone_size: .
j_call: TRBJ2-1
v_call: TRBV18
cdr3_nt: TGTGCCAGCTCACCAAGTGGACTAGCGGGAGGAAGCTCCTACAATGAGCAGTTCTTC
cdr3_aa: CASSPSGLAGGSSYNEQFF

d_call: .
clone_size: .
j_call: TRBJ1-5
v_call: TRBV30
cdr3_nt: TGTGCCTGGAGTGCGTGGGGAGTTGGTAGCAATCAGCCCCAGCATTTT
cdr3_aa: CAWSAWGVGSNQPQHF

d_call: TRBD1
clone_size: .
j_call: TRBJ1-3
v_call: TRBV13
cdr3_nt: TGTGCCAGCGCGAGAGCTGGACAGGGGTTTTTCTCTGGAAACACCATATATTTT
cdr3_aa: CASARAGQGFFSGNTIYF

d_call: TRBD2
clone_size: .
j_call: TRBJ2-1
v_call: TRBV27
cdr3_nt: TGTGCCAGCAGTTTTCGGAGCGGGAGCAGCAATGAGCAGTTCTTC
cdr3_aa: CASSFRSGSSNEQFF

d_call: TRBD1
clone_size: .
j_call: TRBJ1-5
v_call: TRBV2
cdr3_nt: TGTGCCAGCAGTGACGGGGACAGGGACCAGCCCCAGCATTTT
cdr3_aa: CASSDGDRDQPQHF

d_call: TRBD2
clone_size: .
j_call: TRBJ2-2
v_call: TRBV5-1
cdr3_nt: TGCGCCAGCAGCTTGTTTCTAGCGGGAGTGGAAACCGGGGAGCTGTTTTTT
cdr3_aa: CASSLFLAGVETGELFF

d_call: TRBD1
clone_size: .
j_call: TRBJ2-5
v_call: TRBV23-1
cdr3_nt: TGCGCCAGCAGTCATCCTGCAGGGGGCGTTACAGAGACCCAGTACTTC
cdr3_aa: CASSHPAGGVTETQYF

d_call: .
clone_size: .
j_call: TRBJ1-1
v_call: TRBV18
cdr3_nt: TGTGCCAGCTCACCACCTCCAGGGTTAGAAGCTTTCTTT
cdr3_aa: CASSPPPGLEAFF

d_call: TRBD1
clone_size: .
j_call: TRBJ1-1
v_call: TRBV9
cdr3_nt: TGTGCCAGCAGCGCCGCACCAGGGGGCTTAGACACTGAAGCTTTCTTT
cdr3_aa: CASSAAPGGLDTEAFF

d_call: TRBD1
clone_size: .
j_call: TRBJ2-7
v_call: TRBV6-5
cdr3_nt: TGTGCCAGCAGTTACGGGGGACAGGGGGCTTACGAGCAGTACTTC
cdr3_aa: CASSYGGQGAYEQYF

d_call: TRBD1
clone_size: .
j_call: TRBJ1-1
v_call: TRBV5-1
cdr3_nt: TGCGCCAGCAGCTACGACAGGGGGACCCTCGGGACTGAAGCTTTCTTT
cdr3_aa: CASSYDRGTLGTEAFF

d_call: TRBD2
clone_size: .
j_call: TRBJ2-3
v_call: TRBV6-8
cdr3_nt: TGTGCCAGCAGTCGGACTAGCGGGGGATTTTCAGATACGCAGTATTTT
cdr3_aa: CASSRTSGGFSDTQYF

d_call: .
clone_size: .
j_call: TRBJ1-4
v_call: TRBV7-6
cdr3_nt: TGTGCCAGCAGCTTAGCGTCGGGAGATGAAAAACTGTTTTTT
cdr3_aa: CASSLASGDEKLFF

d_call: TRBD1
clone_size: .
j_call: TRBJ2-7
v_call: TRBV5-4
cdr3_nt: TGTGCCAGCAGCGCGGTTCCCGGGACAGGGAGTTACGAGCAGTACTTC
cdr3_aa: CASSAVPGTGSYEQYF

d_call: TRBD1
clone_size: .
j_call: TRBJ2-3
v_call: TRBV5-4
cdr3_nt: TGTGCCAGCAGCTTACAGGGGGCGACAGATACGCAGTATTTT
cdr3_aa: CASSLQGATDTQYF

d_call: TRBD1
clone_size: .
j_call: TRBJ1-5
v_call: TRBV7-8
cdr3_nt: TGTGCCAGCAGCTCACCAGGGGGCGAAGCGGGGTTTAGCAATCAGCCCCAGCATTTT
cdr3_aa: CASSSPGGEAGFSNQPQHF

d_call: .
clone_size: .
j_call: TRBJ2-5
v_call: TRBV20-1
cdr3_nt: TGCAGTGCAACAGGGTCAGAGACCCAGTACTTC
cdr3_aa: CSATGSETQYF

d_call: .
clone_size: .
j_call: TRBJ2-2
v_call: TRBV11-3
cdr3_nt: TGTGCCAGCAGCTTTAGGGACACATACACCGGGGAGCTGTTTTTT
cdr3_aa: CASSFRDTYTGELFF

d_call: .
clone_size: .
j_call: TRBJ1-2
v_call: TRBV7-9
cdr3_nt: TGTGCCAGCAGCCTTCGCGAACTCTATGGCTACACCTTC
cdr3_aa: CASSLRELYGYTF

d_call: TRBD1
clone_size: .
j_call: TRBJ1-3
v_call: TRBV5-1
cdr3_nt: TGCGCCAGCAGCTCGGGACAGGGGTCTGGAAACACCATATATTTT
cdr3_aa: CASSSGQGSGNTIYF

d_call: .
clone_size: .
j_call: TRBJ2-2
v_call: TRBV25-1
cdr3_nt: TGTGCCAGCAGTGCCCCTACAGGGATGGACACCGGGGAGCTGTTTTTT
cdr3_aa: CASSAPTGMDTGELFF

d_call: TRBD1
clone_size: .
j_call: TRBJ2-5
v_call: TRBV30
cdr3_nt: TGTGCCGCGGACAGGGGAAATGCGGAGACCCAGTACTTC
cdr3_aa: CAADRGNAETQYF

d_call: .
clone_size: .
j_call: TRBJ1-3
v_call: TRBV9
cdr3_nt: TGTGCCAGCAGCGTACTGGACTATGCTGTTGGGACCATATATTTT
cdr3_aa: CASSVLDYAVGTIYF

d_call: .
clone_size: .
j_call: TRBJ1-1
v_call: TRBV7-9
cdr3_nt: TGTGCCAGCAGCCCTAAACCCGACAGTTTAGTTTTCTTT
cdr3_aa: CASSPKPDSLVFF

d_call: TRBD2
clone_size: .
j_call: TRBJ2-5
v_call: TRBV30
cdr3_nt: TGTGCCTGGAGTCGAGGACTAGCGGGGGCTGAGGAGACCCAGTACTTC
cdr3_aa: CAWSRGLAGAEETQYF

d_call: TRBD2
clone_size: .
j_call: TRBJ2-1
v_call: TRBV7-8
cdr3_nt: TGTGCCAGCAGCGGTGGACTAGACGAAAGCTACAATGAGCAGTTCTTC
cdr3_aa: CASSGGLDESYNEQFF

d_call: .
clone_size: once
j_call: TRBJ1-1
v_call: TRBV6-1
cdr3_nt: TGTGCCAGCAGTAGGGACACCTCTAACACTGAAGCTTTCTTT
cdr3_aa: CASSRDTSNTEAFF

d_call: .
clone_size: .
j_call: TRBJ2-5
v_call: TRBV2
cdr3_nt: TGTGCCAGCAGTGAACAGGGGGAGACCCAGTACTTC
cdr3_aa: CASSEQGETQYF

d_call: .
clone_size: .
j_call: TRBJ1-4
v_call: TRBV10-2
cdr3_nt: TGCGCCAGTAGTCGCCCGGAGGGTGAAAAACTGTTTTTT
cdr3_aa: CASSRPEGEKLFF

d_call: .
clone_size: .
j_call: TRBJ2-1
v_call: TRBV28
cdr3_nt: TGTGCCAGCAATAAGCAAAGAACAGGTCCCTACAATGAGCAGTTCTTC
cdr3_aa: CASNKQRTGPYNEQFF

d_call: .
clone_size: .
j_call: TRBJ1-2
v_call: TRBV11-2
cdr3_nt: TGTGCCAGCAGCCCCGACCGGGACTATGGCTACACCTTC
cdr3_aa: CASSPDRDYGYTF